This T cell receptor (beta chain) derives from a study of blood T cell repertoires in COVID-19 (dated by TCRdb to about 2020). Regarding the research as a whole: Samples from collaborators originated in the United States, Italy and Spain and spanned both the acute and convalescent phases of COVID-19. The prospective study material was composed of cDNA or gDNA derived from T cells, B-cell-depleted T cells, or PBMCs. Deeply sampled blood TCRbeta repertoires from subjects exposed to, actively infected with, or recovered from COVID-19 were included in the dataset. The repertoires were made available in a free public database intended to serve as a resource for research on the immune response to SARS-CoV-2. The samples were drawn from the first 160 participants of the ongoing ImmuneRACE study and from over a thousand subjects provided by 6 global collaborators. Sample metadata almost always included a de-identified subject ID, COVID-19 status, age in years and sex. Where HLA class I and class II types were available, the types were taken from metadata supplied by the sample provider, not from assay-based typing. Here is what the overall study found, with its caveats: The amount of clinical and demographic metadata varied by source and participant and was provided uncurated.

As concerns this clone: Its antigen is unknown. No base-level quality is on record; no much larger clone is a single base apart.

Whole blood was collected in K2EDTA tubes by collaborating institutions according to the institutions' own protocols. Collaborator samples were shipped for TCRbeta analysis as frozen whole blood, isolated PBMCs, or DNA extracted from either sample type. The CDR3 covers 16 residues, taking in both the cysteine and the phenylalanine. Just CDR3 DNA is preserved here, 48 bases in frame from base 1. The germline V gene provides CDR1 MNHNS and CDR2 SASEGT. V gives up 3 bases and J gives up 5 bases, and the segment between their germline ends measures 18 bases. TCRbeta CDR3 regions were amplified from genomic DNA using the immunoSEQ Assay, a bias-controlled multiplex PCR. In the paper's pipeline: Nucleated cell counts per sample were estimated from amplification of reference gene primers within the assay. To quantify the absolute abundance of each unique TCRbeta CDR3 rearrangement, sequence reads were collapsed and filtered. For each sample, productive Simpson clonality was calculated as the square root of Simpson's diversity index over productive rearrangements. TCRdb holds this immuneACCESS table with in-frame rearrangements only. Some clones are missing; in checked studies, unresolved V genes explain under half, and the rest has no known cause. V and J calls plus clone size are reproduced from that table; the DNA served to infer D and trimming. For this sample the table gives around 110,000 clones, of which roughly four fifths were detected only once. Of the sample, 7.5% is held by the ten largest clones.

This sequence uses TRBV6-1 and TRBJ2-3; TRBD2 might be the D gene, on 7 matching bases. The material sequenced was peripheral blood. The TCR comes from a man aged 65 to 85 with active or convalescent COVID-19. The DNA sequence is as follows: TGTGCCAGCAGTGATCTGGGGGGGGGCTGGGAAGATACGCAGTATTTT. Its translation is CASSDLGGGWEDTQYF.